A selection of T cell receptor beta chains follows, all from one sample in a study of T cell responses to AZD1222 COVID-19 vaccine. Method: immunoSEQ multiplex PCR; TCRdb's copy keeps in-frame clones and lacks some. Counted here are approximately 100,000 clones, approximately 91% occurring once; the ten biggest clones make up roughly 3.7%. The input for sequencing was peripheral blood, taken on day 0 of AZD1222 vaccination. The origin of the receptors is an adult in good health. The CDR3 runs from the conserved cysteine through the conserved F or W. D genes are given only for firm matches. Only some rows state a clone size, as once, few, many or a class for expanded clones.

v_gene: TRBV10-3
d_gene: -
abundance: -
j_gene: TRBJ2-7
CDR3nt: TGTGCCATCAGGGGTGACCGCGAAGGAGGCGAGCAGTACTTC
CDR3aa: CAIRGDREGGEQYF

v_gene: TRBV18
d_gene: -
abundance: -
j_gene: TRBJ2-1
CDR3nt: TGTGCCAGCTCACCACCGATAGGGCAGAAGCGAGACAATGAGCAGTTCTTC
CDR3aa: CASSPPIGQKRDNEQFF

v_gene: TRBV5-1
d_gene: TRBD1
abundance: -
j_gene: TRBJ1-4
CDR3nt: TGCGCCAGCAGAGGACAGGGGGATGAAAAACTGTTTTTT
CDR3aa: CASRGQGDEKLFF

v_gene: TRBV15
d_gene: -
abundance: -
j_gene: TRBJ1-1
CDR3nt: TGTGCCACCAGCAGAGAACCCGGAGGGAACACTGAAGCTTTCTTT
CDR3aa: CATSREPGGNTEAFF

v_gene: TRBV4-3
d_gene: -
abundance: -
j_gene: TRBJ2-6
CDR3nt: TGCGCCAGCAGCCAAGAGGGGTACTCTGGGGCCAACGTCCTGACTTTC
CDR3aa: CASSQEGYSGANVLTF

v_gene: TRBV23-1
d_gene: TRBD2
abundance: -
j_gene: TRBJ2-7
CDR3nt: TGCGCCAGCAGTCGCCCTAAGGCCGGGGGGGCCTGCTACGAGCAGTACTTC
CDR3aa: CASSRPKAGGACYEQYF

v_gene: TRBV11-2
d_gene: TRBD1
abundance: -
j_gene: TRBJ1-2
CDR3nt: TGTGCCAGCAGCTCATTTGAGGGACAGGGGAATTGGAACTATGGCTACACCTTC
CDR3aa: CASSSFEGQGNWNYGYTF

v_gene: TRBV28
d_gene: -
abundance: -
j_gene: TRBJ2-3
CDR3nt: TGTGCCAGCAGTTCTGCTGATACGCAGTATTTT
CDR3aa: CASSSADTQYF

v_gene: TRBV24-1
d_gene: -
abundance: -
j_gene: TRBJ1-2
CDR3nt: TGTGCCACCAGTGATCCCTTGCTCGGCTACACCTTC
CDR3aa: CATSDPLLGYTF

v_gene: TRBV7-2
d_gene: -
abundance: -
j_gene: TRBJ1-6
CDR3nt: TGTGCCAGCAGCTCTCGACAGGCGGAGAATTCACCCCTCCACTTT
CDR3aa: CASSSRQAENSPLHF

v_gene: TRBV7-2
d_gene: -
abundance: -
j_gene: TRBJ1-1
CDR3nt: TGTGCCAGCAGGCCGCTTTTGAGGAACACTGAAGCTTTCTTT
CDR3aa: CASRPLLRNTEAFF

v_gene: TRBV27
d_gene: -
abundance: -
j_gene: TRBJ2-7
CDR3nt: TGTGCCAGCAGTTTAGGGCTGGAGGCCGAGCAGTACTTC
CDR3aa: CASSLGLEAEQYF

v_gene: TRBV3-1/TRBV3-2
d_gene: -
abundance: -
j_gene: TRBJ1-5
CDR3nt: TGTGCCAGCAGCCAGATGGTTGACCAGCCCCAGCATTTT
CDR3aa: CASSQMVDQPQHF

v_gene: TRBV27
d_gene: TRBD1
abundance: -
j_gene: TRBJ2-7
CDR3nt: TGTGCCAGCGGACCGGTGGGGACAGGGGTTTTATCCTACGAGCAGTACTTC
CDR3aa: CASGPVGTGVLSYEQYF

v_gene: TRBV6-5
d_gene: -
abundance: -
j_gene: TRBJ2-1
CDR3nt: TGTGCCAGCAGGGACGACTCCTACAATGAGCAGTTCTTC
CDR3aa: CASRDDSYNEQFF

v_gene: TRBV10-1
d_gene: -
abundance: -
j_gene: TRBJ2-7
CDR3nt: TGCGCCAGCAGTGGATCGGGACTCCCCTCCGAGCAGTACTTC
CDR3aa: CASSGSGLPSEQYF

v_gene: TRBV4-2
d_gene: -
abundance: -
j_gene: TRBJ1-2
CDR3nt: TGTGCCAGCAGCCAAGGTTGGGGCTATGGCTACACCTTC
CDR3aa: CASSQGWGYGYTF

v_gene: TRBV7-3
d_gene: TRBD1
abundance: -
j_gene: TRBJ1-1
CDR3nt: TGTGCCAGCAGCTCGGGACAGGGGGGATCGGGCACTGAAGCTTTCTTT
CDR3aa: CASSSGQGGSGTEAFF

v_gene: TRBV3-1/TRBV3-2
d_gene: -
abundance: -
j_gene: TRBJ2-5
CDR3nt: TGTGCCAGCAGGTCAGCTGTGCGGGGGACCCAGTACTTC
CDR3aa: CASRSAVRGTQYF

v_gene: TRBV18
d_gene: -
abundance: -
j_gene: TRBJ1-1
CDR3nt: TGTGCCAGCTCACCGACCGGGGACAACGAAGCTTTCTTT
CDR3aa: CASSPTGDNEAFF

v_gene: TRBV4-3
d_gene: -
abundance: -
j_gene: TRBJ1-1
CDR3nt: TGCGCCAGCAGCCAAGATCTGGGGGCTGAAGCTTTCTTT
CDR3aa: CASSQDLGAEAFF

v_gene: TRBV7-9
d_gene: -
abundance: -
j_gene: TRBJ1-6
CDR3nt: TGTGCCAGCAGCTTAGAACAGTATAATTCACCCCTCCACTTT
CDR3aa: CASSLEQYNSPLHF

v_gene: TRBV5-1
d_gene: -
abundance: once
j_gene: TRBJ1-6
CDR3nt: TGCGCCAGCAGCTTGGAGGGGCTAAATTCACCCCTCCACTTT
CDR3aa: CASSLEGLNSPLHF

v_gene: TRBV4-3
d_gene: TRBD2
abundance: few
j_gene: TRBJ2-1
CDR3nt: TGCGCCAGCAGCCAAGAATCCTTAGCGGGGGGGCCTCAGTTCTTC
CDR3aa: CASSQESLAGGPQFF

v_gene: TRBV18
d_gene: -
abundance: once
j_gene: TRBJ1-2
CDR3nt: TGTGCCAGCTCACCAACTTTCAGCGGGGACGGCTACACCTTC
CDR3aa: CASSPTFSGDGYTF

v_gene: TRBV30
d_gene: -
abundance: -
j_gene: TRBJ2-2
CDR3nt: TGTGCCTGGAGTAACCCCGGGGAGCTGTTTTTT
CDR3aa: CAWSNPGELFF

v_gene: TRBV10-3
d_gene: -
abundance: -
j_gene: TRBJ1-6
CDR3nt: TGTGCCATCAGCCTTAGGGGGGATAATTCACCCCTCCACTTT
CDR3aa: CAISLRGDNSPLHF

v_gene: TRBV7-2
d_gene: -
abundance: -
j_gene: TRBJ2-7
CDR3nt: TGTGCCAGCAGCCCAAGGATTGGGAACTACGAGCAGTACTTC
CDR3aa: CASSPRIGNYEQYF

v_gene: TRBV5-5
d_gene: TRBD1
abundance: -
j_gene: TRBJ1-5
CDR3nt: TGTGCCAGCAGTCGTATAGGACAGGGCGACAATCAGCCCCAGCATTTT
CDR3aa: CASSRIGQGDNQPQHF

v_gene: TRBV27
d_gene: TRBD2
abundance: -
j_gene: TRBJ2-1
CDR3nt: TGTGCCAGCAGTACTCTAAGCGGGGGGGTATACAATGAGCAGTTCTTC
CDR3aa: CASSTLSGGVYNEQFF

v_gene: TRBV10-3
d_gene: TRBD1
abundance: -
j_gene: TRBJ1-1
CDR3nt: TGTGCCATCAAGCCCGGGGACAGGGGTGAAGCTTTCTTT
CDR3aa: CAIKPGDRGEAFF

v_gene: TRBV3-1/TRBV3-2
d_gene: -
abundance: -
j_gene: TRBJ1-2
CDR3nt: TGTGCCAGCAGCCAAGACGCGGGCTCCTTCAACTATGGCTACACCTTC
CDR3aa: CASSQDAGSFNYGYTF

v_gene: TRBV29-1
d_gene: -
abundance: once
j_gene: TRBJ1-1
CDR3nt: TGCAGCGTTGGTTGGGGTTCGAACACTGAAGCTTTCTTT
CDR3aa: CSVGWGSNTEAFF

v_gene: TRBV7-6
d_gene: TRBD1
abundance: -
j_gene: TRBJ2-1
CDR3nt: TGTGCCAGCAGCCAGACAGGGAGTATCTACAATGAGCAGTTCTTC
CDR3aa: CASSQTGSIYNEQFF

v_gene: TRBV5-8
d_gene: TRBD1
abundance: -
j_gene: TRBJ2-3
CDR3nt: TGTGCCAGCAGCTTGGGACAGGGGAGCACAGATACGCAGTATTTT
CDR3aa: CASSLGQGSTDTQYF

v_gene: TRBV30
d_gene: -
abundance: once
j_gene: TRBJ1-1
CDR3nt: TGTGCCTGGAACCGAGCAGGCTTTGATAGGGACACTGAAGCTTTCTTT
CDR3aa: CAWNRAGFDRDTEAFF

v_gene: TRBV4-3
d_gene: TRBD1
abundance: -
j_gene: TRBJ2-3
CDR3nt: TGCGCCAGCAGCCAAAGGCAGGGGGCGACAGATACGCAGTATTTT
CDR3aa: CASSQRQGATDTQYF